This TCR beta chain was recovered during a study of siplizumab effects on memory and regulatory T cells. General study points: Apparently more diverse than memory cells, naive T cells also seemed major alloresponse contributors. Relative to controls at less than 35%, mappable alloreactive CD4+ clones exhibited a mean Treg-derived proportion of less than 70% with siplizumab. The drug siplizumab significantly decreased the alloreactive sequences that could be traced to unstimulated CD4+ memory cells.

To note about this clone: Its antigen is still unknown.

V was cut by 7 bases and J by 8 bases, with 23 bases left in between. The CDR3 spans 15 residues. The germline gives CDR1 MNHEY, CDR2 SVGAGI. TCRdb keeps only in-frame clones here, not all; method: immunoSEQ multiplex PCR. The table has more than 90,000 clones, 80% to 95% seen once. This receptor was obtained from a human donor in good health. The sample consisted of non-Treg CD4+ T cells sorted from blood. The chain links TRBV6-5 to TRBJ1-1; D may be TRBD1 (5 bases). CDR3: CASTKGPGTILEAFF. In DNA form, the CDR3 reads TGTGCCAGCACCAAGGGGCCGGGGACGATACTCGAAGCTTTCTTT.